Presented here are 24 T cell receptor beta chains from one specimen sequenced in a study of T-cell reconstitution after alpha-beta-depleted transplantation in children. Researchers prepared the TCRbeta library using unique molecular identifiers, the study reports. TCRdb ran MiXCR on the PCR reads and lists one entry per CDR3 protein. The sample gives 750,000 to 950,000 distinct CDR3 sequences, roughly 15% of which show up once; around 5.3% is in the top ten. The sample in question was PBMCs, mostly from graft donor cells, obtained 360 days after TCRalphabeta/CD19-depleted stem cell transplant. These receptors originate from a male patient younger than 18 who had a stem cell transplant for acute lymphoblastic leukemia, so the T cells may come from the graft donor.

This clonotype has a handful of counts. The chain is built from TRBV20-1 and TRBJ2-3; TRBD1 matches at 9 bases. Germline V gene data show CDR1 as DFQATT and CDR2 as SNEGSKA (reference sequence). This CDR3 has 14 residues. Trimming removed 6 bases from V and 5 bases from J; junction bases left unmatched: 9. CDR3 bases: TGCAGTGCAACCCGTACAGGGGGCGGAGATACGCAGTATTTT. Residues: CSATRTGGGDTQYF.

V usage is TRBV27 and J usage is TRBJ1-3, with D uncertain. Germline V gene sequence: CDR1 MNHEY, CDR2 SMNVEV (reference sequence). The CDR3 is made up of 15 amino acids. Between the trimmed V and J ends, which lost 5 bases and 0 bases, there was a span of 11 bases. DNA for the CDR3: TGTGCCAGCAGTGTGACTTCTTACTCTGGAAACACCATATATTTT. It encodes CASSVTSYSGNTIYF.

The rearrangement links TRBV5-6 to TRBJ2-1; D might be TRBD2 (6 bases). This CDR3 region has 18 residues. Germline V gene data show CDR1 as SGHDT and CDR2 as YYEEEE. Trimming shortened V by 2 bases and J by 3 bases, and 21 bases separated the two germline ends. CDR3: CASSFLGQAGPYYNEQFF. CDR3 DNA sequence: TGTGCCAGCAGCTTCCTCGGGCAAGCGGGCCCTTACTACAATGAGCAGTTCTTC.

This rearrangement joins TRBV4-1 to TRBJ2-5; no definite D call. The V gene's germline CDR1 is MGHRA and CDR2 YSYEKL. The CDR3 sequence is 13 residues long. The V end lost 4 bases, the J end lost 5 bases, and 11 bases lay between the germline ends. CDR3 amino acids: CASSPSPRETQYF. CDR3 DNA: TGCGCCAGCAGCCCGAGTCCCAGGGAGACCCAGTACTTC.

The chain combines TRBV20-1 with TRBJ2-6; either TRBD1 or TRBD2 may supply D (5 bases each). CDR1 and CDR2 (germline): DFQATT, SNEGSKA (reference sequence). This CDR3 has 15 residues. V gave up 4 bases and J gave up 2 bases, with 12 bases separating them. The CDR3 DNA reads TGCAGTGCTACCCGTCTGGGGGCTGGGGCCAACGTCCTGACTTTC. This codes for CSATRLGAGANVLTF.

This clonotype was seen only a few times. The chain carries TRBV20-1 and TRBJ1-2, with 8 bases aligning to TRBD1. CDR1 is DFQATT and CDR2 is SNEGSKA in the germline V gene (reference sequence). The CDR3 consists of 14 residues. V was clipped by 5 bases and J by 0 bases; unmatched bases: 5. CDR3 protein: CSAGQGTTNYGYTF. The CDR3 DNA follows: TGCAGTGCTGGACAGGGCACGACTAACTATGGCTACACCTTC.

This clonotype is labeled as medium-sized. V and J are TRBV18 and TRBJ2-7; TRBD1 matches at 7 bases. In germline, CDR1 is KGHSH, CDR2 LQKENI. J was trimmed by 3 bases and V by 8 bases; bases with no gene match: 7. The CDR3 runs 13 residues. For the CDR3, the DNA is TGTGCCAGCAGCCCGACAGGGAGCTACGAGCAGTACTTC. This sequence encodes CASSPTGSYEQYF.

The CDR3 bases are TGTGCCTGGAGCAAGAGGGCCTACGAGCAGTACTTC. This codes for CAWSKRAYEQYF. This rearrangement joins TRBV30 to TRBJ2-7, with a tentative D call TRBD2 (5 bases). The germline V and J ends were trimmed by 3 bases and 2 bases, with 8 bases remaining between them. The CDR3 has 12 amino acids. Germline assignment: CDR1 GTSNPN and CDR2 SVGIG (reference sequence).

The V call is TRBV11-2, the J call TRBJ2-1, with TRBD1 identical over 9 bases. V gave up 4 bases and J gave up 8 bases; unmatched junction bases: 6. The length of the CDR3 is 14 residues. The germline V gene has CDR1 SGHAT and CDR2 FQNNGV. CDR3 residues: CASSSGQGEDEQFF. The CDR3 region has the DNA TGTGCCAGCAGCTCGGGACAGGGTGAGGATGAGCAGTTCTTC.

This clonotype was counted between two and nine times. The CDR3 region is CASSRGPAREGPEQYF. CDR3 bases: TGTGCCAGCAGCCGGGGACCAGCCCGAGAGGGCCCCGAGCAGTACTTC. The V call is TRBV5-6, the J call TRBJ2-7; possibly TRBD1 or TRBD2 for D (5 bases each). CDR1 is SGHDT and CDR2 is YYEEEE in the germline V gene. The V gene lost 4 bases and the J gene lost 6 bases, with 23 bases spanning the gap. The CDR3 runs to 16 residues.

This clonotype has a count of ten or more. The CDR3 nucleotides read TGCAGCGTTCCAACAAGATTGGGCGCGGGAGGGAACAATGAGCAGTTCTTC. Amino acid sequence: CSVPTRLGAGGNNEQFF. This rearrangement joins TRBV29-1 to TRBJ2-1; the match to TRBD2 covers 9 bases. Per germline, CDR1 SQVTM and CDR2 ANQGSEA. V lost 5 bases and J lost 5; bases outside the gene matches: 16. This CDR3 contains 17 residues.

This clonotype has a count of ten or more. CDR3 coding DNA: TGCAGCGTCCGCAACACCGGGGAGCTGTTTTTT. Amino acids: CSVRNTGELFF. The V and J genes are TRBV29-1 and TRBJ2-2, with D uncertain. From germline, CDR1 is SQVTM and CDR2 ANQGSEA. The CDR3 loop spans 11 amino acids. Trimming pared 6 bases from V and 2 bases from J, leaving 4 bases between.

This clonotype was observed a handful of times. CDR3 coding DNA: TGCAGTGCTAGAGATCTTGCTCTGGCGAACACCGGGGAGCTGTTTTTT. Its protein product is CSARDLALANTGELFF. This rearrangement joins TRBV20-1 to TRBJ2-2; D not resolved. Trimming cost V 0 bases and J 0 bases, with 11 bases left between them. This CDR3 region has 16 residues. Germline-derived CDR1 and CDR2 are DFQATT and SNEGSKA (reference sequence).

CDR3 in amino acids: CASSHPGQVVAKNIQYF. CDR3 coding DNA: TGCGCCAGCAGCCATCCGGGACAGGTGGTGGCCAAAAACATTCAGTACTTC. The J gene is TRBJ2-4, the V gene TRBV4-1, with 8 positions matching TRBD1. Germline lookup yields CDR1 MGHRA and CDR2 YSYEKL. This CDR3 spans 17 amino acids. V was pared by 3 bases and J by 1 base, with 8 bases of the junction left unmatched.

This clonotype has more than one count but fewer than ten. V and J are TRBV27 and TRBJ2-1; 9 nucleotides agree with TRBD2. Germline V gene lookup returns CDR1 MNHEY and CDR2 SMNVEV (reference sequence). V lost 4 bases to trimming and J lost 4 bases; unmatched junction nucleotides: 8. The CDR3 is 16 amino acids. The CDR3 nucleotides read TGTGCCAGCAGTTCCTCCTTGGCGGGAGGGTACAATGAGCAGTTCTTC. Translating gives CASSSSLAGGYNEQFF.

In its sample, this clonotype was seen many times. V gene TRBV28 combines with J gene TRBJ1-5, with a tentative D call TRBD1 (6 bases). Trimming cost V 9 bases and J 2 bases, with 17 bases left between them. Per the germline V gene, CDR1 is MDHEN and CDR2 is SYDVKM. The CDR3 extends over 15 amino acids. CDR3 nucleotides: TGTGCCAGTCAAAGGGGGGCTCGGGGCAATCAGCCCCAGCATTTT. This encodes CASQRGARGNQPQHF. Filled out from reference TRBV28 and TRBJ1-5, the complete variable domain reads DVKVTQSSRYLVKRTGEKVFLECVQDMDHENMFWYRQDPGLGLRLIYFSYDVKMKEKGDIPEGYSVSREKKERFSLILESASTNQTSMYLCASQRGARGNQPQHFGDGTRLSIL.

CDR3 bases: TGCAGTGCTAGAGATAAAGGGGGGGAGCTGTTTTTT. Its protein product is CSARDKGGELFF. V is TRBV20-1 and J is TRBJ2-2; D unclear. CDR3 length: 12 amino acids. Trimming stripped 0 bases from V and 8 bases from J, with 7 bases between. Germline values: CDR1 DFQATT, CDR2 SNEGSKA (reference sequence).

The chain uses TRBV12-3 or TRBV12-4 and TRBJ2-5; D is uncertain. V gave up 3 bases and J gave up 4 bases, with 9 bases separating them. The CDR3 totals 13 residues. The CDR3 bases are TGTGCCAGCAGTTTTTCTACCCTAGAGACCCAGTACTTC. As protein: CASSFSTLETQYF.

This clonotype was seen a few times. For the CDR3, the DNA is TGCAGTGCTAGAGGGTTCTACTACGGGACTAGCGGGACGTACGAGCAGTACTTC. This encodes CSARGFYYGTSGTYEQYF. This chain uses TRBV20-1 with TRBJ2-7; the match to TRBD2 covers 13 bases. This CDR3 is 18 amino acids long. V was clipped by 1 base and J by 4 bases; unmatched bases: 13. Germline values: CDR1 DFQATT, CDR2 SNEGSKA (reference sequence).

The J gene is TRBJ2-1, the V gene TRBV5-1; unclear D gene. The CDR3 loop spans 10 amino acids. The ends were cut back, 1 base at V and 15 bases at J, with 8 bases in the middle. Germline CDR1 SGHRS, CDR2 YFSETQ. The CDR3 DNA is TGCGCCAGCAGCTTGACTCGACGGTTCTTC. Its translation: CASSLTRRFF.

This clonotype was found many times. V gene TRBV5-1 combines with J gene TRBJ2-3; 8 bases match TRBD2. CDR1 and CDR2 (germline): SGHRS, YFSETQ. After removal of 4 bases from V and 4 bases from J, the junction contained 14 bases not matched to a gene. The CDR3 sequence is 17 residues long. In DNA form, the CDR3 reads TGCGCCAGCAGCCTACCTCGAAGCGGGAGTGAGGCAGATACGCAGTATTTT. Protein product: CASSLPRSGSEADTQYF.

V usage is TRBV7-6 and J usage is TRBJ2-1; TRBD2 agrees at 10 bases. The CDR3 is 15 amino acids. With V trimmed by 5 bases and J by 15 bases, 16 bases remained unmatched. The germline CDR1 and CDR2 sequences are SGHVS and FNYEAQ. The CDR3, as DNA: TGTGCCAGCAGCCCGGTAGTAGGAGCGGGAGGGCTCGTGTTCTTC. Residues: CASSPVVGAGGLVFF.

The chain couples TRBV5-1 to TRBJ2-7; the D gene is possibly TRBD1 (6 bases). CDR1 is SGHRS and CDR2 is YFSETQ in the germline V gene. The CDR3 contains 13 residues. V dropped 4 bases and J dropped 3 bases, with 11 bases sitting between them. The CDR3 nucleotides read TGCGCCAGCAGCCAGGGGCCCAACTACGAGCAGTACTTC. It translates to CASSQGPNYEQYF. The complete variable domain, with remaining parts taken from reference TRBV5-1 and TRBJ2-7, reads KAGVTQTPRYLIKTRGQQVTLSCSPISGHRSVSWYQQTPGQGLQFLFEYFSETQRNKGNFPGRFSGRQFSNSRSEMNVSTLELGDSALYLCASSQGPNYEQYFGPGTRLTVT.

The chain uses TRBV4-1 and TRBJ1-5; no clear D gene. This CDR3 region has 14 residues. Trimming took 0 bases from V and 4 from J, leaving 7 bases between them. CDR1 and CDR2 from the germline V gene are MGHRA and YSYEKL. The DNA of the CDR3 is TGCGCCAGCAGCCAAGACGCGGGTAATCAGCCCCAGCATTTT. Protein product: CASSQDAGNQPQHF.